This is a list of T cell receptor beta chains from one sample in a study of blood T cell repertoires in COVID-19. The method was immunoSEQ multiplex PCR; TCRdb's version includes in-frame clones alone and lacks a portion of them. The table includes some 120,000 clones, 70% to 75% detected once. Sequencing was carried out using peripheral blood. Source of these receptors: an elderly man with COVID-19, enrolled during active disease. The CDR3 runs from the conserved cysteine through the conserved F or W. Each record gives: V gene, clone size, D gene, J gene, CDR3 DNA, CDR3 protein. The D gene is left open where the match is weak. Clone sizes are given selectively: once, few, many, or a class where the clone is expanded.

TRBV6-6	NA	NA	TRBJ2-5	TGTGCCAGCAGTTCGTCAGGGACATCCCAAGAGACCCAGTACTTC	CASSSSGTSQETQYF
TRBV9	NA	NA	TRBJ1-4	TGTGCCAGCAGCCCTACCCCTGCAACTAATGAAAAACTGTTTTTT	CASSPTPATNEKLFF
TRBV18	NA	NA	TRBJ1-5	TGTGCCAGCTCACCACCGGGGCCCAATCAGCCCCAGCATTTT	CASSPPGPNQPQHF
TRBV7-6	NA	TRBD1	TRBJ2-7	TGTGCCAGCAGCTCTACAGGGGGCGCTCAGTACGAGCAGTACTTC	CASSSTGGAQYEQYF
TRBV19	NA	TRBD2	TRBJ2-7	TGTGCCAGTAGTATAAGTCCAGCGGGGTCCTACGAGCAGTACTTC	CASSISPAGSYEQYF
TRBV10-3	NA	NA	TRBJ2-2	TGTGCCATCACTAGTACGGCCGGGGAGCTGTTTTTT	CAITSTAGELFF
TRBV7-9	NA	NA	TRBJ2-3	TGTGCCAGCAGCTCCGGACAGATTGGCACAGATACGCAGTATTTT	CASSSGQIGTDTQYF
TRBV5-4	once	NA	TRBJ2-1	TGTGCCAGCAGCCCCAGTTTAGCGTACAATGAGCAGTTCTTC	CASSPSLAYNEQFF
TRBV2	NA	TRBD2	TRBJ2-3	TGTGCCAGCAGTTACTCCGGGACTAGCGAAAGCACAGATACGCAGTATTTT	CASSYSGTSESTDTQYF
TRBV11-2	NA	NA	TRBJ2-3	TGTGCCAGCAGCTTAGTAGTAAAAGATACGCAGTATTTT	CASSLVVKDTQYF
TRBV7-2	NA	NA	TRBJ1-2	TGTGCCAGCAGCTTAGTGGCAGGCCCTCTCAACTATGGCTACACCTTC	CASSLVAGPLNYGYTF
TRBV27	NA	NA	TRBJ2-1	TGTGCCAGCAGTCACCGGCTAGCGCGATACAATGAGCAGTTCTTC	CASSHRLARYNEQFF
TRBV5-5	NA	TRBD2	TRBJ2-5	TGTGCCAGCAGCTTGGTACTAGCGGAAGAGACCCAGTACTTC	CASSLVLAEETQYF
TRBV6-5	NA	TRBD1	TRBJ1-2	TGTGCCAGCAGTAGCCGGACAGGCCTCTATGGCTACACCTTC	CASSSRTGLYGYTF
TRBV5-1	NA	TRBD1	TRBJ1-6	TGCGCCAGCAGCGGCGGACAGGGGAATTCACCCCTCCACTTT	CASSGGQGNSPLHF
TRBV21-1	NA	NA	TRBJ1-2	TGTGCCAGTCTGGGACAGGGGACCCACTATGGCTACACCTTC	CASLGQGTHYGYTF
TRBV7-9	few	NA	TRBJ2-1	TGTGCCAGCAGCTTTAAATTCCTAGCATACAATGAGCAGTTCTTC	CASSFKFLAYNEQFF
TRBV28	few	NA	TRBJ1-2	TGTGCCAGCAGTTCCCCTCGGGGGGTCAGGTACACCTTC	CASSSPRGVRYTF
TRBV6-2/TRBV6-3	NA	TRBD2	TRBJ2-1	TGTGCCAGCAGCCTTAGCGGGAGTATGGTCCATGAGCAGTTCTTC	CASSLSGSMVHEQFF
TRBV27	NA	TRBD2	TRBJ2-5	TGTGCCAGCAGTCCCCTAGCGGGAGTTAGAAGAGAGACCCAGTACTTC	CASSPLAGVRRETQYF
TRBV29-1	NA	NA	TRBJ1-4	TGCAGCGTGACAGCAGGGGTTGGCGAAAAACTGTTTTTT	CSVTAGVGEKLFF
TRBV5-1	NA	NA	TRBJ1-1	TGCGCCAGCAGCTTGGCCATTTTAGGGCAGGGGAACACTGAAGCTTTCTTT	CASSLAILGQGNTEAFF
TRBV27	NA	TRBD2	TRBJ2-7	TGTGCCAGCAGTCTCTTGGGCGGAGCGGGAGAGCAGTACTTC	CASSLLGGAGEQYF
TRBV27	few	NA	TRBJ2-7	TGTGCCAGCAGTAGAGGGTGGCGGGGACCCTACGAGCAGTACTTC	CASSRGWRGPYEQYF
TRBV4-1	NA	NA	TRBJ2-3	TGCGCCAGCAGCCAACCATCAGAGGGAGATACGCAGTATTTT	CASSQPSEGDTQYF
TRBV28	NA	TRBD2	TRBJ2-3	TGTGCCAGCAGTTTAGTAGTAGCGGGGCCCCCAGATACGCAGTATTTT	CASSLVVAGPPDTQYF
TRBV11-2	NA	TRBD2	TRBJ2-5	TGTGCCAGCAGCTTAGGGGGAGGGCCTCCAGAGACCCAGTACTTC	CASSLGGGPPETQYF
TRBV5-1	NA	NA	TRBJ2-7	TGCGCCAGCAGCTCGCAGGGAAATTACGAGCAGTACTTC	CASSSQGNYEQYF
TRBV30	once	TRBD2	TRBJ2-1	TGTGCCTGGAGACGGCGGACTAGCGTCAATGAGCAGTTCTTC	CAWRRRTSVNEQFF
TRBV6-6	NA	TRBD2	TRBJ2-5	TGTGCCAGCAGTACCTCTAGCGGGAGAGGGGAGACCCAGTACTTC	CASSTSSGRGETQYF
TRBV5-1	NA	NA	TRBJ2-5	TGCGCCAGCAGCTTGGCCTCGGGGTACCAAGAGACCCAGTACTTC	CASSLASGYQETQYF
TRBV5-6	NA	NA	TRBJ2-7	TGTGCCAGCAGCTTGTCGGGGAGCTCCTACGAGCAGTACTTC	CASSLSGSSYEQYF
TRBV7-9	NA	NA	TRBJ2-7	TGTGCCAGCAGCCCGGGGGACAGCTACGAGCAGTACTTC	CASSPGDSYEQYF
TRBV10-2	NA	TRBD1	TRBJ1-1	TGCGCCAGCAGTGACCCACAGGGGGCGTCTGGCACTGAAGCTTTCTTT	CASSDPQGASGTEAFF
TRBV18	NA	NA	TRBJ2-2	TGTGCCAGCTCTCCAGGGAGAGGGCCCACCGGGGAGCTGTTTTTT	CASSPGRGPTGELFF
TRBV29-1	NA	NA	TRBJ2-7	TGCAGCGTTGGAGGACTCGATTTCGACGAGCAGTACTTC	CSVGGLDFDEQYF
TRBV28	NA	NA	TRBJ1-2	TGTGCCAGCAGTTTACCGGGGTGGGACTATGGCTACACCTTC	CASSLPGWDYGYTF
TRBV4-2	few	TRBD2	TRBJ2-2	TGTGCCAGCAGCCAAGTTGTACTAGCGGGATGGGACACCGGGGAGCTGTTTTTT	CASSQVVLAGWDTGELFF
TRBV10-3	NA	NA	TRBJ1-3	TGTGCCATCGGGGACACGAGCTCTGGAAACACCATATATTTT	CAIGDTSSGNTIYF
TRBV2	NA	TRBD1	TRBJ2-7	TGTGCCAGCAGTGGGGGACAGGGCCCCCGCGAGCAGTACTTC	CASSGGQGPREQYF
TRBV9	NA	NA	TRBJ2-1	TGTGCCAGCAGCTCTGAGTCCTACAATGAGCAGTTCTTC	CASSSESYNEQFF